Below are 14 T cell receptor beta chains sequenced from a single sample in a study of T cells after yellow fever vaccination. TCRdb redid the calling of the 5' RACE reads with MiXCR, one entry per CDR3 protein. The data contain approximately 47,000 distinct CDR3 sequences, around 6.8% of them singletons. Sequencing used PBMCs, either bulk or a sorted T-cell subset (CD4+, CD8+, memory, or dextramer-sorted; not recorded which), obtained 45 days after the yellow fever booster vaccination. The source of these receptors is a man younger than 45 who received the YFV17D yellow fever vaccine.

The chain couples TRBV7-3 to TRBJ2-6; D call uncertain. Trimming pared 3 bases from V and 1 base from J, leaving 7 bases between. Germline CDR1 reads SGHTA; CDR2 reads FQGTGA. The CDR3 contains 15 residues. CDR3 residues: CASSFYPSGANVLTF. The CDR3 DNA reads TGTGCCAGCAGCTTTTACCCGTCTGGGGCCAACGTCCTGACTTTC.

This clonotype was seen at least ten times. The rearrangement uses TRBV9 and TRBJ1-2, with 10 bases lining up with TRBD1. The germline CDR1 and CDR2 sequences are SGDLS and YYNGEE. The CDR3 contains 15 residues. The ends lost 3 bases at V and 2 bases at J; junction bases unmatched: 4. CDR3 nucleotides: TGTGCCAGCAGCGACCGGGACAGGGGAAACTATGGCTACACCTTC. Amino acids: CASSDRDRGNYGYTF.

The rearrangement joins TRBV28 to TRBJ1-6, with TRBD1 matching over 8 bases. This CDR3 is 15 amino acids long. J was trimmed by 14 bases and V by 3 bases; bases with no gene match: 12. Per the germline V gene, CDR1 is MDHEN and CDR2 is SYDVKM. Here the CDR3 DNA reads TGTGCCAGCAGTTTTGGAGACAGGGGCGTTGGGACCCTCCACTTT. As protein: CASSFGDRGVGTLHF.

This clonotype was observed at least ten times. The J gene is TRBJ1-1, the V gene TRBV5-1; D gene unclear. The V end lost 5 bases, the J end lost 5 bases, and 7 bases lay between the germline ends. Per the germline V gene, CDR1 is SGHRS and CDR2 is YFSETQ. The CDR3 length is 11 residues. The CDR3, as DNA: TGCGCCAGCAGAGAAATGACTGAAGCTTTCTTT. It encodes CASREMTEAFF.

This clonotype was counted many times. The rearrangement uses TRBV19 and TRBJ2-7; 7 nucleotides match TRBD2. The CDR3 totals 14 residues. Germline V CDR1 and CDR2: LNHDA, SQIVND (reference sequence). V was clipped by 3 bases and J by 5 bases; unmatched bases: 7. CDR3 DNA: TGTGCCAGTAGTATGCCCGGAGGGAGGGACGAGCAGTACTTC. Its translation: CASSMPGGRDEQYF.

V usage is TRBV18 and J usage is TRBJ2-7; D is unclear. The CDR3 is made up of 14 amino acids. CDR1 is KGHSH, CDR2 LQKENI, per germline. V lost 3 bases and J lost 2, with 11 bases in between. DNA for the CDR3: TGTGCCAGCTCACCTCAGGCGGCCGCCTACGAGCAGTACTTC. Its translation: CASSPQAAAYEQYF.

In its sample, this clonotype was seen many times. The genes are TRBV28 and TRBJ1-2, with D uncertain. V was clipped by 6 bases and J by 1 base, with 12 bases between them. Germline lookup yields CDR1 MDHEN and CDR2 SYDVKM. This CDR3 is 14 amino acids long. Here the CDR3 DNA reads TGTGCCAGCAGCCCCCCCGGGGTTAACTATGGCTACACCTTC. It is translated as CASSPPGVNYGYTF.

This clonotype was counted a few times. The chain has TRBV15 and TRBJ2-3; D ambiguous. The ends were cut back, 4 bases at V and 5 bases at J, with 10 bases in the middle. The CDR3 covers 13 residues. Germline CDR1 LNHNV, CDR2 YYDKDF (reference sequence). The CDR3 sequence: CATSNLIGDTQYF. In DNA form, the CDR3 reads TGTGCCACCAGCAACCTAATCGGAGATACGCAGTATTTT.

This clonotype was counted many times. This chain joins TRBV11-1 and TRBJ2-2; 12 bases are a match to TRBD1. CDR1 SGHAT and CDR2 FQDESV come from the germline V gene (reference sequence). Germline trimming cut 3 bases from V and 4 bases from J; bases unmatched to any gene: 18. The CDR3 totals 21 residues. The CDR3 spells CASSFPHPGQGAGGGTGELFF. CDR3 nucleotide sequence: TGTGCCAGCAGCTTCCCACACCCGGGACAGGGGGCAGGTGGGGGCACCGGGGAGCTGTTTTTT.

This clonotype showed up just a few times. The CDR3 DNA reads as TGTGCCAGCAGCTTAGACGGGATAGGGATTGGGGCCAACGTCCTGACTTTC. Its translation is CASSLDGIGIGANVLTF. The chain links TRBV11-2 to TRBJ2-6; weak D call: TRBD2 (5 bases). The CDR3 spans 17 residues. The V end lost 0 bases, the J end lost 3 bases, and 12 bases lay between the germline ends. Germline V CDR1 and CDR2: SGHAT, FQNNGV.

The sample holds many counts of this clonotype. V gene TRBV12-3 or TRBV12-4 combines with J gene TRBJ2-1, with no clear D. The CDR3 runs 16 residues. Trimming pared 3 bases from V and 4 bases from J, leaving 16 bases between. CDR3 DNA sequence: TGTGCCAGCAGTTTCTCGGCGGTTCGAGAATACAATGAGCAGTTCTTC. Amino acids: CASSFSAVREYNEQFF.

This clonotype was detected ten times or more. The V call is TRBV5-1, the J call TRBJ2-2; tentative D call: TRBD1 (6 bases). The CDR3 runs 14 residues. CDR1 SGHRS and CDR2 YFSETQ come from the germline V gene. The V and J ends lost 5 bases and 4 bases respectively, with 12 bases between them. CDR3 sequence reads: CASRSGTLTGELFF. The DNA for the CDR3 is TGCGCCAGCAGATCCGGGACACTCACCGGGGAGCTGTTTTTT.

This clonotype has a handful of counts. The genes are TRBV11-3 and TRBJ2-1, with D possibly being TRBD2 (7 bases). V was shortened by 0 bases and J by 3 bases, with 12 bases between the two germline ends. The CDR3 runs 16 residues. Germline loops: CDR1 SGHNT, CDR2 YENEEA. The DNA for the CDR3 is TGTGCCAGCAGCTTAGATCAGCGGGACAACTACAATGAGCAGTTCTTC. Its protein product is CASSLDQRDNYNEQFF.

This clonotype was found many times. J is TRBJ2-2 and V is TRBV29-1, with D maybe TRBD1 (5 bases). V lost 3 bases and J lost 5, with 7 bases in between. This CDR3 comprises 12 residues. Germline CDR1 reads SQVTM; CDR2 reads ANQGSEA. This CDR3 reads CSVDQGTGELFF. The CDR3 nucleotides read TGCAGCGTTGACCAGGGAACCGGGGAGCTGTTTTTT.